This entry lists 21 T cell receptor beta chains sequenced from one sample in a study of T-cell reconstitution after alpha-beta-depleted transplantation in children. A library of TCRbeta sequences, prepared with unique molecular identifiers, was generated. Via MiXCR, TCRdb re-called the PCR reads, giving one row per CDR3 protein. The data contain about 200,000 distinct CDR3 sequences, around 9.2% of them singletons. The sample was PBMCs, mostly from graft donor cells, taken 360 days after TCRalphabeta/CD19-depleted stem cell transplant. The receptors come from a male patient aged 2 to 10 who had a stem cell transplant for acute myeloid leukemia, so the T cells may come from the graft donor.

This clonotype has ten or more counts. The chain carries TRBV5-1 and TRBJ1-5; maybe TRBD1 (5 bases). V lost 0 bases, J lost 7 bases, and 8 bases lay in between. Looked up from germline, CDR1 is SGHRS and CDR2 is YFSETQ. CDR3 length: 13 residues. CDR3 residues: CASSLGGVQPQHF. The CDR3 DNA reads as TGCGCCAGCAGCTTGGGGGGGGTACAGCCCCAGCATTTT.

This clonotype was detected many times. V and J are TRBV6-2 or TRBV6-3 and TRBJ2-3; D is ambiguous. With 4 bases removed from V and 6 bases from J, the gap between germline ends came to 8 bases. The CDR3 sequence is 12 residues long. The V gene's germline CDR1 is MNHEY and CDR2 SVGEGT. The CDR3, as DNA: TGTGCCAGCAGTTGGCAGGTCGATACGCAGTATTTT. Encoded protein: CASSWQVDTQYF.

The chain combines TRBV7-2 with TRBJ1-2; TRBD1 agrees at 10 bases. The CDR3 contains 16 residues. The V gene's germline CDR1 is SGHTA and CDR2 FQGNSA. V trimming: 4 bases; J trimming: 3 bases; junction bases outside the gene matches: 8. CDR3: CASSSPGQGMDYGYTF. In DNA form, the CDR3 reads TGTGCCAGCAGCTCGCCGGGACAGGGGATGGACTATGGCTACACCTTC.

This clonotype was recorded many times. This chain connects TRBV29-1 to TRBJ2-5; the D gene is possibly TRBD2 (7 bases). V shed 3 bases and J shed 6 bases, with 26 bases lying between them. Looked up from germline, CDR1 is SQVTM and CDR2 is ANQGSEA. The CDR3 runs 17 residues. The CDR3 DNA reads TGCAGCGTTGAGGGGGACATGGGGGGGCCGGTGGTAAAGACCCAGTACTTC. It translates to CSVEGDMGGPVVKTQYF.

Many counts were recorded for this clonotype. The rearrangement joins TRBV10-3 to TRBJ2-3, with D uncertain. The CDR3 totals 14 residues. Trimming stripped 0 bases from V and 5 bases from J, with 9 bases between. Germline loops: CDR1 ENHRY, CDR2 SYGVKD. In nucleotides, the CDR3 is TGTGCCATCAGTGAGTCTCGTTTACTAGATACGCAGTATTTT. The encoded protein is CAISESRLLDTQYF.

This clonotype was counted only a few times. The chain carries TRBV4-3 and TRBJ2-1; 10 bases are a match to TRBD2. Germline loops: CDR1 LGHNA, CDR2 YSLEER. This CDR3 contains 16 residues. The V gene end was trimmed by 1 base and the J gene end by 9 bases; junction bases not matched to a gene: 9. CDR3 protein: CASSQAPSGSYGEQFF. The CDR3 DNA reads as TGCGCCAGCAGCCAAGCACCTAGCGGGAGCTATGGTGAGCAGTTCTTC.

This clonotype was counted ten times or more. The J gene is TRBJ1-4, the V gene TRBV6-1; tentatively, D is TRBD1 (5 bases). This CDR3 region has 15 residues. The V end lost 8 bases, the J end lost 2 bases, and 15 bases lay between the germline ends. From germline, CDR1 is MNHNS and CDR2 SASEGT. Here the CDR3 reads CASGGGLVTNEKLFF. CDR3 nucleotide sequence: TGTGCCAGCGGTGGGGGTTTGGTGACTAATGAAAAACTGTTTTTT.

This clonotype has a handful of counts. The V gene is TRBV10-3, the J gene TRBJ2-4; D possibly matches TRBD1 or TRBD2 (5 bases each). The V gene's germline CDR1 is ENHRY and CDR2 SYGVKD. CDR3 length equals 17 residues. Trimming left V 3 bases short and J 0 bases short, with 15 bases between. CDR3 sequence: CAISDPGTDLAKNIQYF. The DNA for the CDR3 is TGTGCCATCAGTGATCCCGGGACGGACCTAGCCAAAAACATTCAGTACTTC.

As concerns this clonotype: Mismatch with germline at one junction end may stem from a read error. The chain is built from TRBV6-2 or TRBV6-3 and TRBJ2-3; 7 bases line up with TRBD2. This CDR3 has 13 residues. CDR1 is MNHEY, CDR2 SVGEGT, per germline. The CDR3 loop is CASSYSRSGEGYF. DNA of the CDR3: TGTGCCAGCAGCTACTCTCGAAGCGGGGAGGGGTATTTT.

This clonotype was detected a few times. The DNA of the CDR3 is TGCAGCGTTGAGACGCCCGTACCCAGGGGGCCCTTGGGGAGCTACACCTTC. Translation: CSVETPVPRGPLGSYTF. V is TRBV29-1 and J is TRBJ1-2; 8 bases fit TRBD1. Trimming took 3 bases from V and 9 from J; bases not matched to a gene: 21. The CDR3 extends over 17 amino acids. Germline-derived CDR1 and CDR2 are SQVTM and ANQGSEA.

This clonotype has a count of ten or more. The chain combines TRBV14 with TRBJ2-3; D is uncertain. V lost 5 bases and J 4 bases, leaving 7 bases between the germline ends. This CDR3 is built from 12 residues. Per germline, CDR1 SGHDN and CDR2 FVKESK. CDR3 amino acids: CASSSSSDTQYF. CDR3 bases: TGTGCCAGCAGCTCCTCCTCAGATACGCAGTATTTT.

This clonotype was detected a few times. CDR3 residues: CASSPDREDTQYF. CDR3 DNA: TGTGCCAGCAGCCCTGACAGGGAGGATACGCAGTATTTT. This chain connects TRBV2 to TRBJ2-3; 7 bases agree with TRBD1. Germline V gives CDR1 SNHLY, CDR2 FYNNEI. The CDR3 consists of 13 residues. V dropped 6 bases and J dropped 6; count of bases not matched to a gene: 6.

This clonotype came up a few times. V and J are TRBV20-1 and TRBJ2-5, with no clear D. V shed 1 base and J shed 5 bases, with 2 bases lying between them. This CDR3 has 10 amino acids. Germline assignment: CDR1 DFQATT and CDR2 SNEGSKA (reference sequence). CDR3: CSARAETQYF. DNA of the CDR3: TGCAGTGCTAGAGCGGAGACCCAGTACTTC.

The genes are TRBV20-1 and TRBJ2-1; 8 bases line up with TRBD2. V was pared by 3 bases and J by 6 bases, with 7 bases of the junction left unmatched. CDR3 size: 14 residues. Germline V gene sequence: CDR1 DFQATT, CDR2 SNEGSKA (reference sequence). The CDR3 is CSARRPLAGNEQFF. CDR3 nucleotide sequence: TGCAGTGCTAGGAGGCCCCTAGCGGGCAATGAGCAGTTCTTC.

This clonotype was counted a few times. The rearrangement links TRBV12-3 or TRBV12-4 to TRBJ2-1; possibly TRBD1 or TRBD2 for D (5 bases each). Trimming shortened V by 9 bases and J by 8 bases, and 20 bases separated the two germline ends. This CDR3 has 14 amino acids. CDR3 nucleotide sequence: TGTGCCAGTTCCCGGGGCCCCGAGTTCCATGAGCAGTTCTTC. Amino acids: CASSRGPEFHEQFF.

The gene calls are TRBV6-2 or TRBV6-3 and TRBJ1-5, with D maybe TRBD1 (5 bases). The CDR3 extends over 13 amino acids. Germline assignment: CDR1 MNHEY and CDR2 SVGEGT. V shed 7 bases and J shed 6 bases, with 13 bases lying between them. The CDR3 region has the DNA TGTGCCAGCACCCAGGAGGGGTTTCAGCCCCAGCATTTT. Amino acids: CASTQEGFQPQHF.

This clonotype appeared many times. The chain uses TRBV20-1 and TRBJ2-1; D possibly corresponds to TRBD2 (5 bases). CDR1 is DFQATT and CDR2 is SNEGSKA in the germline V gene (reference sequence). The CDR3 spans 14 residues. Trimming removed 7 bases from V and 3 bases from J, with 16 bases in between. This CDR3 reads CSGHLGRGYNEQFF. In DNA form, the CDR3 reads TGCAGTGGCCATTTGGGCCGGGGCTACAATGAGCAGTTCTTC.

This rearrangement joins TRBV20-1 to TRBJ1-2, with 9 bases matching TRBD1. V lost 3 bases and J lost 4; bases outside the gene matches: 18. Germline CDR1 and CDR2: DFQATT and SNEGSKA (reference sequence). The length of the CDR3 is 18 residues. The DNA for the CDR3 is TGCAGTGCTAGTGGAATTCCCGGGACAGGGTCAGTCTTCTATGGCTACACCTTC. This gives the protein CSASGIPGTGSVFYGYTF.

This clonotype occurred many times. This rearrangement joins TRBV20-1 to TRBJ1-3; 8 nucleotides line up with TRBD1. V trimming: 2 bases; J trimming: 3 bases; junction bases outside the gene matches: 3. The CDR3 extends over 14 amino acids. Germline V lookup: CDR1 DFQATT, CDR2 SNEGSKA (reference sequence). The DNA of the CDR3 is TGCAGTGCTAGACAGGGGGCGCGTGGAAACACCATATATTTT. Protein product: CSARQGARGNTIYF.

This chain connects TRBV5-1 to TRBJ2-5; D not resolved. V shed 4 bases and J shed 3 bases, with 13 bases lying between them. Germline V gene sequence: CDR1 SGHRS, CDR2 YFSETQ. The CDR3 extends over 14 amino acids. This CDR3 is CASSLGPPEETQYF. The CDR3 DNA sequence: TGCGCCAGCAGCCTCGGACCGCCGGAAGAGACCCAGTACTTC.

This clonotype has ten or more counts. This sequence joins TRBV5-6 and TRBJ1-1; 8 bases agree with TRBD1. CDR3 size: 15 residues. J was trimmed by 4 bases and V by 2 bases; bases with no gene match: 7. Germline lookup yields CDR1 SGHDT and CDR2 YYEEEE. CDR3 amino acids: CASSFVDRAVTEAFF. DNA of the CDR3: TGTGCCAGCAGCTTCGTGGACAGGGCGGTCACTGAAGCTTTCTTT. Full variable domain (outside the CDR3, taken from reference TRBV5-6 and TRBJ1-1): DAGVTQSPTHLIKTRGQQVTLRCSPKSGHDTVSWYQQALGQGPQFIFQYYEEEERQRGNFPDRFSGHQFPNYSSELNVNALLLGDSALYLCASSFVDRAVTEAFFGQGTRLTVV.